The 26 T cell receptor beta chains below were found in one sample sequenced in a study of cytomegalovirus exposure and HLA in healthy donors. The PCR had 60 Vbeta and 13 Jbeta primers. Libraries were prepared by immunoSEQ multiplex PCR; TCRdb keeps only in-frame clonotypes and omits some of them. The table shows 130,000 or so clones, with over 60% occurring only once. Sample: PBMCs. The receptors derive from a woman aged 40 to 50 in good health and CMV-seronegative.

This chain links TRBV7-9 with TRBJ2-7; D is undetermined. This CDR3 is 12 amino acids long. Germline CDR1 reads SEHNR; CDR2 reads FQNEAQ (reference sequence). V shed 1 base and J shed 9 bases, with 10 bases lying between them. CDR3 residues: CASSLGARVQYF. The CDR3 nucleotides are TGTGCCAGCAGCTTAGGGGCCCGCGTGCAGTACTTC.

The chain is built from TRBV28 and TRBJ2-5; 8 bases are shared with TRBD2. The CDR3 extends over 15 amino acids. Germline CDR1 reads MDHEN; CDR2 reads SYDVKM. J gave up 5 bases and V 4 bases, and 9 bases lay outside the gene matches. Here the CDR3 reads CASSSFREGQETQYF. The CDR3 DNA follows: TGTGCCAGCAGTTCCTTCCGGGAGGGCCAGGAGACCCAGTACTTC.

The DNA for the CDR3 is TGTGCCAGCAGTTTAGGACTCGCGGGGGACTACCTCACAGATACGCAGTATTTT. As protein: CASSLGLAGDYLTDTQYF. The chain couples TRBV28 to TRBJ2-3; 7 nucleotides match TRBD2. Trimming took 2 bases from V and 2 from J; bases not matched to a gene: 13. CDR1 and CDR2 (germline): MDHEN, SYDVKM. This CDR3 contains 18 residues.

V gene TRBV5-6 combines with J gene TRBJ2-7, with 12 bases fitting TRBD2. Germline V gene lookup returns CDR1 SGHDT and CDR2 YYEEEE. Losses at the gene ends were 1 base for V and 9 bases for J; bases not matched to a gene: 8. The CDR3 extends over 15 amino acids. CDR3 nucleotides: TGTGCCAGCAGCTTGTTGCGACTAGCGGGAGTCCGGCAGTACTTC. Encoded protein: CASSLLRLAGVRQYF.

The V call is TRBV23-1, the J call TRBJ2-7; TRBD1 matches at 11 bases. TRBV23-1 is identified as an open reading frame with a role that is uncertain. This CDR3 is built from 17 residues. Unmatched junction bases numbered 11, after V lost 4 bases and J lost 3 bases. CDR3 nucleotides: TGCGCCAGCAGTCGCTCCGGACAGGGGGCGCATTTCTACGAGCAGTACTTC. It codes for CASSRSGQGAHFYEQYF.

The CDR3 coding sequence is TGCGCCAGCAGCGAACATTCCGCGGGTTCTGGAAACACCATATATTTT. Its protein is CASSEHSAGSGNTIYF. This chain uses TRBV4-1 with TRBJ1-3, with D unresolved. The V gene's germline CDR1 is MGHRA and CDR2 YSYEKL. The CDR3 totals 16 residues. The ends were cut back, 5 bases at V and 1 base at J, with 15 bases in the middle.

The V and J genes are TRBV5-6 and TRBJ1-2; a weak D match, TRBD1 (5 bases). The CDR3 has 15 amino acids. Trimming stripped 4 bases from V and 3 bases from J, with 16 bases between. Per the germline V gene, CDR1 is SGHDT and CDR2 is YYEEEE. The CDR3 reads CASSTRGGGYYGYTF. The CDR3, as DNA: TGTGCCAGCAGCACACGCGGGGGGGGGTACTATGGCTACACCTTC.

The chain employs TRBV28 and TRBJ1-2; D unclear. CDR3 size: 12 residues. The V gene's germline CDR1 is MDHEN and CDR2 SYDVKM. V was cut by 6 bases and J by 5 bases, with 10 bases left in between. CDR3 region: CASSLAWYGYTF. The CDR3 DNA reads TGTGCCAGCAGCCTGGCTTGGTATGGCTACACCTTC.

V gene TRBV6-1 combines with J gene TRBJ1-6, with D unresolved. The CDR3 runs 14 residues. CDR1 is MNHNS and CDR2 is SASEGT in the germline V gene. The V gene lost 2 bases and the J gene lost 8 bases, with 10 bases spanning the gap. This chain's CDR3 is CASSEQAIHSPLHF. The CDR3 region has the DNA TGTGCCAGCAGTGAACAGGCCATTCATTCACCCCTCCACTTT.

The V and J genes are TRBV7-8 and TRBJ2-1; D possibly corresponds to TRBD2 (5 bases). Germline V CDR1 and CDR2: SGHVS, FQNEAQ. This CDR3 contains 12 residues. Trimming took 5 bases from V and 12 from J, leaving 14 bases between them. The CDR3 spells CASSIGLPRQFF. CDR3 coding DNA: TGTGCCAGCAGCATAGGACTCCCCCGGCAGTTCTTC.

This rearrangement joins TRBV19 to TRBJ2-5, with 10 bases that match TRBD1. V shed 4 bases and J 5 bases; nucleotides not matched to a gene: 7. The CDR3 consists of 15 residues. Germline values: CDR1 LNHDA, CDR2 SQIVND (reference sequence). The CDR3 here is CASSSRDRGLETQYF. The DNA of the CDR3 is TGTGCCAGTAGTAGCCGGGACAGGGGTTTGGAGACCCAGTACTTC.

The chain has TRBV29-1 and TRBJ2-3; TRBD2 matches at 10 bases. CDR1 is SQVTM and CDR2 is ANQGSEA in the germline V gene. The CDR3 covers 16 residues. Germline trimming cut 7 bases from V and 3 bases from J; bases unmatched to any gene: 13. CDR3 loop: CSAVGQREGLTDTQYF. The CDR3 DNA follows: TGCAGCGCCGTTGGCCAGCGGGAGGGTTTGACAGATACGCAGTATTTT.

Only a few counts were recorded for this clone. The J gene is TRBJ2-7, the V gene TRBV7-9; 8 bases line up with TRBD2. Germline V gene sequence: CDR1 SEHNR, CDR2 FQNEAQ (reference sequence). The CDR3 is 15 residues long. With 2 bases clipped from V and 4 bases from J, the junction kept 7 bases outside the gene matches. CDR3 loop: CASSLTNRGGYEQYF. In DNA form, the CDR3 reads TGTGCCAGCAGCTTAACGAACCGGGGGGGATACGAGCAGTACTTC.

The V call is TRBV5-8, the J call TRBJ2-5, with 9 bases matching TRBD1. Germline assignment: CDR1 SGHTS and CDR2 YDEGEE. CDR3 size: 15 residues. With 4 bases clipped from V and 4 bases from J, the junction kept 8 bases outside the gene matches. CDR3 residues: CASSAGQGGGETQYF. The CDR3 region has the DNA TGTGCCAGCAGCGCGGGACAGGGAGGGGGAGAGACCCAGTACTTC. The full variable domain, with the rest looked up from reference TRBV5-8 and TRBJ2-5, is EAGVTQSPTHLIKTRGQQATLRCSPISGHTSVYWYQQALGLGLQFLLWYDEGEERNRGNFPPRFSGRQFPNYSSELNVNALELEDSALYLCASSAGQGGGETQYFGPGTRLLVL.

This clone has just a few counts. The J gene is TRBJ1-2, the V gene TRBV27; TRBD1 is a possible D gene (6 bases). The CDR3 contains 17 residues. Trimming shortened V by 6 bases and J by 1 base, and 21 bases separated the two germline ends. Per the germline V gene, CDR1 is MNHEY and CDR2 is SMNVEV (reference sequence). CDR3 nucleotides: TGTGCCAGCAGCTTAGGAGACAGGCCATACCTTAACTATGGCTACACCTTC. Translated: CASSLGDRPYLNYGYTF.

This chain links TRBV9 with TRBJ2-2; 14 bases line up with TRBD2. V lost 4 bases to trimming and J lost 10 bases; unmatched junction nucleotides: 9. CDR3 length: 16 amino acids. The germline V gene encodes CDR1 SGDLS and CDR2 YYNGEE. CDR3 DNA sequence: TGTGCCAGCAGCCCAAGACTAGCGGGAGGGCGCGTGGAGCTGTTTTTT. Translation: CASSPRLAGGRVELFF.

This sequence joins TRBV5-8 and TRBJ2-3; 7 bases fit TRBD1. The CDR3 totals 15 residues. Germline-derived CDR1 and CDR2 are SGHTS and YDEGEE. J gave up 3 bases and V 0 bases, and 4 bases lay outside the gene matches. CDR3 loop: CASSLVLQGTDTQYF. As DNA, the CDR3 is TGTGCCAGCAGCTTGGTTTTACAGGGGACAGATACGCAGTATTTT.

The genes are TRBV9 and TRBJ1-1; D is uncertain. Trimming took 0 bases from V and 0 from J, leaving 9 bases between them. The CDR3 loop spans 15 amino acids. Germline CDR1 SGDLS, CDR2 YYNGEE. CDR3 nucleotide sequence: TGTGCCAGCAGCGTAGGGGCAGCTATGAACACTGAAGCTTTCTTT. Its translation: CASSVGAAMNTEAFF.

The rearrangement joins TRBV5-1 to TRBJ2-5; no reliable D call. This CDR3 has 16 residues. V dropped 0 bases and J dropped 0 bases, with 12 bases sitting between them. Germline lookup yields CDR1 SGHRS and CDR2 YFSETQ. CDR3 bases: TGCGCCAGCAGCTTGGCCCCAGGAACGTACCAAGAGACCCAGTACTTC. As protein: CASSLAPGTYQETQYF.

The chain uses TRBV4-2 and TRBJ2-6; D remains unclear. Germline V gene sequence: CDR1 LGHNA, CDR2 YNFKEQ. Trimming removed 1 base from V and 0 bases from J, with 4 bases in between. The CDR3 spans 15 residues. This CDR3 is CASSQGSSGANVLTF. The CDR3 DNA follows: TGTGCCAGCAGCCAAGGGAGCTCTGGGGCCAACGTCCTGACTTTC.

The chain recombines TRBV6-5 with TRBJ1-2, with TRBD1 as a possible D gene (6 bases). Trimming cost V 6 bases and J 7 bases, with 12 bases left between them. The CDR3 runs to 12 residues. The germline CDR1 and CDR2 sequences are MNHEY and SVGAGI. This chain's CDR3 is CASSPRGGGYTF. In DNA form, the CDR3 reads TGTGCCAGCAGCCCTCGAGGGGGTGGCTACACCTTC.

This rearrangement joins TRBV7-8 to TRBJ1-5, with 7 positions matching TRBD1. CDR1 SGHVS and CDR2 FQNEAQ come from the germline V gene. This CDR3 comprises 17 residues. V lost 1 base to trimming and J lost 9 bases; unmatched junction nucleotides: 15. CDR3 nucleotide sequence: TGTGCCAGCAGCTTAGTGAGACAGGGACCCCCGGTTTGGCCCCAGCATTTT. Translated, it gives CASSLVRQGPPVWPQHF.

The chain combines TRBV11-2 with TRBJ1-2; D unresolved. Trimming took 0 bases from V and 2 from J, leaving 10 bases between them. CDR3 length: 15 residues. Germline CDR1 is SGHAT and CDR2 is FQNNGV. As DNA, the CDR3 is TGTGCCAGCAGCTTAGATCCCGCGGGAAACTATGGCTACACCTTC. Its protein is CASSLDPAGNYGYTF.

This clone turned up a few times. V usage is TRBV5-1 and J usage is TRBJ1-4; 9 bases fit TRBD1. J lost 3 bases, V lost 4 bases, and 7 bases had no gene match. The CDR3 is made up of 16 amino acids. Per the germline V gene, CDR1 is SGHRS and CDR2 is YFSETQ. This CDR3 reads CASSRTGTGSNEKLFF. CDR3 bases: TGCGCCAGCAGCCGTACTGGGACAGGGTCTAATGAAAAACTGTTTTTT.

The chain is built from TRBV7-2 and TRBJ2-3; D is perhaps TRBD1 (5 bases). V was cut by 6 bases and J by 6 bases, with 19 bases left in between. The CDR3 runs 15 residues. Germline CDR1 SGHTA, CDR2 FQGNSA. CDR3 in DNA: TGTGCCAGCAGAAGGGTCGCAGGGTTGTCGGATACGCAGTATTTT. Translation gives CASRRVAGLSDTQYF. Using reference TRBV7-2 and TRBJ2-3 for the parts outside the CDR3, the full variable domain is GAGVSQSPSNKVTEKGKDVELRCDPISGHTALYWYRQSLGQGLEFLIYFQGNSAPDKSGLPSDRFSAERTGGSVSTLTIQRTQQEDSAVYLCASRRVAGLSDTQYFGPGTRLTVL.

CDR3 nucleotides: TGTGCCAGCAGCTTGTCAGGGAACACTGAAGCTTTCTTT. Translating it yields CASSLSGNTEAFF. The J gene is TRBJ1-1, the V gene TRBV7-9; D gene uncertain. Germline-derived CDR1 and CDR2 are SEHNR and FQNEAQ (reference sequence). V lost 3 bases, J lost 1 base, and 6 bases lay in between. This CDR3 has 13 residues.